This T cell receptor beta chain emerged from a study of blood T cell repertoires in COVID-19. Study-level information: The cDNA or gDNA used as material had been derived from T cells, B-cell-depleted T cells, or PBMCs.

Per the authors' pipeline: Reference gene primer amplification gave nucleated cell count estimates. Produced via immunoSEQ multiplex PCR; TCRdb's table is partial and in-frame only. From that table come the V and J calls and clone size; the DNA was used to work out D and trimming. The data show about 25,000 clones, 65% to 90% seen once. The sequencing sample was made of peripheral blood. The TCR sequence derives from a human donor in a cohort sampled during active COVID-19.

CDR3 amino acids: CAISESSGGGNEKLFF. The CDR3 DNA follows: TGTGCCATCAGTGAAAGTTCAGGGGGAGGAAATGAAAAACTGTTTTTT. The rearrangement links TRBV10-3 to TRBJ1-4, with 7 bases identical to TRBD1. The V and J ends lost 3 bases and 5 bases, in that order; junction bases with no gene match: 9. Germline loops: CDR1 ENHRY, CDR2 SYGVKD. CDR3 size: 16 residues.